Following are 10 T cell receptor beta chains from one sample sequenced in a study of human T cells and chemical hapten exposure. One entry per CDR3 protein, called by TCRdb with MiXCR from the RACE reads. The data contain about 90,000 distinct CDR3 sequences, 7.5% to 9.5% of them singletons. Time point reported: pre-sensitization, week 0. Treatment specified: therapeutic diphenylcyclopropenone sensitization with weekly scalp DPC. The sequences come from whole blood, collected in connection with sensitization to the hapten diphenylcyclopropenone (DPC). These receptors all come from a man aged 40-50 years with alopecia areata. Some clones in this sample may be carry-over from other donors' samples.

Many counts were recorded for this clonotype. This chain links TRBV21-1 with TRBJ1-3; the table assigns TRBD1, which was not confirmed against the DNA. TRBV21-1 is a known pseudogene. The CDR3 sequence is 15 residues long. In DNA, the CDR3 is TGTGCCAGCAGTAGGCAGGGGAGCTCTGGAAACACCATATATTTT. It specifies CASSRQGSSGNTIYF.

The sample holds a few counts of this clonotype. The chain has TRBV6-2 or TRBV6-3 and TRBJ2-1; no definite D call. CDR1 MNHEY and CDR2 SVGEGT come from the germline V gene. The CDR3 sequence is 16 residues long. With 6 bases removed from V and 0 bases from J, the gap between germline ends came to 15 bases. Written as DNA, the CDR3 is TGTGCCAGCAGCGCCCATTCCTCTCTCTCCTACAATGAGCAGTTCTTC. It yields the protein CASSAHSSLSYNEQFF.

This clonotype was observed many times. The genes are TRBV6-5 and TRBJ1-3; D not resolved. From germline, CDR1 is MNHEY and CDR2 SVGAGI. The CDR3 runs to 14 residues. V was shortened by 8 bases and J by 0 bases, with 11 bases between the two germline ends. The CDR3 loop reads CASREGGSGNTIYF. The CDR3 coding sequence is TGTGCCAGCCGTGAGGGTGGCTCTGGAAACACCATATATTTT.

This clonotype was counted only a few times. The CDR3 bases are TGCAGCGTTGAGAGGGGGGCCCTCTATGGCTACACCTTC. Its protein is CSVERGALYGYTF. V usage is TRBV29-1 and J usage is TRBJ1-2, with D possibly being TRBD1 (6 bases). The germline V gene has CDR1 SQVTM and CDR2 ANQGSEA. The CDR3 consists of 13 residues. Trimming took 3 bases from V and 4 from J, leaving 12 bases between them.

The table lists this clonotype with many counts. The rearrangement uses TRBV11-2 and TRBJ1-1, with D tentatively TRBD1 (5 bases). CDR3 length: 13 amino acids. Between the trimmed V and J ends, which lost 5 bases and 0 bases, there was a span of 7 bases. Germline V gives CDR1 SGHAT, CDR2 FQNNGV. The CDR3 sequence: CASSPTVNTEAFF. In DNA form, the CDR3 reads TGTGCCAGCAGCCCGACAGTGAACACTGAAGCTTTCTTT.

This clonotype occurred many times. The chain carries TRBV11-2 and TRBJ2-1; TRBD2 aligns across 16 bases. This CDR3 spans 17 amino acids. The V and J ends lost 5 bases and 13 bases, in that order; junction bases with no gene match: 14. Germline V gene data show CDR1 as SGHAT and CDR2 as FQNNGV. The CDR3 region has the DNA TGTGCCAGCAGCCCTTCACCCGGGACTAGCGGGAGGGGGCATCAGTTCTTC. Protein product: CASSPSPGTSGRGHQFF.

Comment on this clonotype: Just one base apart from a much larger clone, this may be a read error. V usage is TRBV6-2 or TRBV6-3 and J usage is TRBJ2-7; 11 bases are shared with TRBD2. Germline lookup yields CDR1 MNHEY and CDR2 SVGEGT. The CDR3 sequence is 14 residues long. The CDR3 coding sequence is TGTGCCAGTAGCGGGAGGGCCTCGACCTACGAGCATTACTTC. Residues: CASSGRASTYEHYF.

This clonotype was picked up many times. The chain employs TRBV7-3 and TRBJ2-1; 7 bases are shared with TRBD2. The germline gives CDR1 SGHTA, CDR2 FQGTGA. The length of the CDR3 is 15 residues. V was clipped by 3 bases and J by 4 bases; unmatched bases: 6. CDR3 nucleotides: TGTGCCAGCAGCTTTGGCGGGAGCCGATACAATGAGCAGTTCTTC. As protein: CASSFGGSRYNEQFF.

In its sample, this clonotype was seen a few times. The rearrangement links TRBV23-1 to TRBJ2-1, with 9 bases aligning to TRBD2. TRBV23-1 is an open reading frame, and its role is uncertain. Trimming took 1 base from V and 3 from J; bases not matched to a gene: 4. There are 16 residues in the CDR3. For the CDR3, the DNA is TGCGCCAGCAGTCAATTAACGCGGGAGGGCTACAATGAGCAGTTCTTC. Its protein product is CASSQLTREGYNEQFF.

This clonotype was picked up many times. This chain links TRBV12-3 or TRBV12-4 with TRBJ1-1, with unresolved D. The CDR3 spans 12 residues. V shed 3 bases and J shed 2 bases, with 4 bases lying between them. CDR3 in amino acids: CASSLYNTEAFF. The CDR3 DNA is TGTGCCAGCAGTTTGTATAACACTGAAGCTTTCTTT.